One and the same sample provided the 18 T cell receptor beta chains below, sequenced in a study of T cell responses to AZD1222 COVID-19 vaccine. Assay: immunoSEQ multiplex PCR; the TCRdb copy retains only in-frame clones and omits some. The sample holds around 100,000 clones, around 87% seen once. The sample in question was peripheral blood, obtained on day 0 of MenACWY control vaccination. These receptors were collected from an adult in good health.

This chain links TRBV9 with TRBJ2-1, with D unclear. Germline CDR1 is SGDLS and CDR2 is YYNGEE. V gave up 0 bases and J gave up 2 bases, with 9 bases separating them. The CDR3 runs to 15 residues. CDR3 region: CASSVDLSPYNEQFF. Written as DNA, the CDR3 is TGTGCCAGCAGCGTAGACTTGAGCCCCTACAATGAGCAGTTCTTC.

This clone has only one observation. This rearrangement joins TRBV6-2 or TRBV6-3 to TRBJ1-5, with no clear D. This CDR3 has 15 amino acids. Trimming stripped 3 bases from V and 2 bases from J, with 11 bases between. The germline V gene encodes CDR1 MNHEY and CDR2 SVGEGT. Here the CDR3 DNA reads TGTGCCAGCAGTTATCGACGGAAGGGCAATCAGCCCCAGCATTTT. Its translation is CASSYRRKGNQPQHF.

The chain recombines TRBV13 with TRBJ2-7; 8 positions agree with TRBD1. Unmatched junction bases numbered 4, after V lost 4 bases and J lost 5 bases. The CDR3 spans 13 residues. Germline V gene lookup returns CDR1 PRHDT and CDR2 FYEKMQ (reference sequence). The CDR3 sequence is CASSSDRDHEQYF. In DNA form, the CDR3 reads TGTGCCAGCAGCTCGGACAGGGACCACGAGCAGTACTTC.

The chain couples TRBV7-9 to TRBJ2-7; 10 bases align to TRBD2. CDR3 size: 13 residues. The germline V gene encodes CDR1 SEHNR and CDR2 FQNEAQ (reference sequence). J lost 4 bases, V lost 4 bases, and 1 base had no gene match. CDR3 sequence: CASSSSGGYEQYF. The CDR3 coding sequence is TGTGCCAGCAGCTCTAGCGGGGGTTACGAGCAGTACTTC. Combining the CDR3 with reference TRBV7-9 and TRBJ2-7 gives the whole variable domain DTGVSQNPRHKITKRGQNVTFRCDPISEHNRLYWYRQTLGQGPEFLTYFQNEAQLEKSRLLSDRFSAERPKGSFSTLEIQRTEQGDSAMYLCASSSSGGYEQYFGPGTRLTVT.

The V and J genes are TRBV24-1 and TRBJ2-2, with D possibly being TRBD1 or TRBD2 (6 bases each). The V end lost 4 bases, the J end lost 8 bases, and 13 bases lay between the germline ends. The germline gives CDR1 KGHDR, CDR2 SFDVKD. The CDR3 spans 14 residues. The DNA of the CDR3 is TGTGCCACCAGTGAGGACACAGGGACTGGGGAGCTGTTTTTT. Translating it yields CATSEDTGTGELFF.

The chain links TRBV4-2 to TRBJ2-2; 7 nucleotides align to TRBD1. Trimming took 5 bases from V and 3 from J; bases not matched to a gene: 6. The CDR3 is 15 amino acids. Per the germline V gene, CDR1 is LGHNA and CDR2 is YNFKEQ. The CDR3 nucleotides are TGTGCCAGCAGCAGACAGGGTATGGACACCGGGGAGCTGTTTTTT. Translation: CASSRQGMDTGELFF.

The chain links TRBV4-1 to TRBJ1-6; 7 nucleotides align to TRBD1. Germline loops: CDR1 MGHRA, CDR2 YSYEKL. CDR3 size: 18 residues. V trimming: 5 bases; J trimming: 0 bases; junction bases outside the gene matches: 10. The CDR3 sequence is CASSARDSRSSYNSPLHF. The CDR3 DNA is TGCGCCAGCAGCGCCCGGGACAGCCGGAGCTCCTATAATTCACCCCTCCACTTT.

This clone has only one observation. V usage is TRBV7-8 and J usage is TRBJ1-6; the match to TRBD1 covers 11 bases. The CDR3 spans 18 residues. Germline V gene lookup returns CDR1 SGHVS and CDR2 FQNEAQ. V gave up 2 bases and J gave up 2 bases; unmatched junction bases: 5. The CDR3 sequence: CASSLPGQGDPYNSPLHF. The DNA of the CDR3 is TGTGCCAGCAGCTTACCGGGACAGGGGGACCCCTATAATTCACCCCTCCACTTT. The full variable domain, with the rest looked up from reference TRBV7-8 and TRBJ1-6, is GAGVSQSPRYKVAKRGQDVALRCDPISGHVSLFWYQQALGQGPEFLTYFQNEAQLDKSGLPSDRFFAERPEGSVSTLKIQRTQQEDSAVYLCASSLPGQGDPYNSPLHFGNGTRLTVT.

The chain combines TRBV6-5 with TRBJ1-4, with unresolved D. Trimming cost V 5 bases and J 0 bases, with 10 bases left between them. The germline CDR1 and CDR2 sequences are MNHEY and SVGAGI. The CDR3 sequence is 15 residues long. The CDR3 reads CASSPRTATNEKLFF. CDR3 DNA sequence: TGTGCCAGCAGTCCCAGGACCGCAACTAATGAAAAACTGTTTTTT.

The chain employs TRBV19 and TRBJ2-6; perhaps TRBD2 as D (5 bases). CDR3 length equals 19 residues. Trimming stripped 5 bases from V and 0 bases from J, with 20 bases between. CDR1 and CDR2 (germline): LNHDA, SQIVND (reference sequence). CDR3 coding DNA: TGTGCCAGTAGTCCGCCGGGGAAAGCCAATCCCTCTGGGGCCAACGTCCTGACTTTC. It encodes CASSPPGKANPSGANVLTF. The full variable domain, rest sourced from reference TRBV19 and TRBJ2-6, is DGGITQSPKYLFRKEGQNVTLSCEQNLNHDAMYWYRQDPGQGLRLIYYSQIVNDFQKGDIAEGYSVSREKKESFPLTVTSAQKNPTAFYLCASSPPGKANPSGANVLTFGAGSRLTVL.

The chain carries TRBV9 and TRBJ1-2; maybe TRBD1 (5 bases). V was shortened by 2 bases and J by 6 bases, with 11 bases between the two germline ends. Germline V gene lookup returns CDR1 SGDLS and CDR2 YYNGEE. The CDR3 runs to 13 residues. The CDR3 DNA is TGTGCCAGCAGCGTCGATCAGGGTGATGGCTACACCTTC. Amino acids: CASSVDQGDGYTF.

This clone has just one count. The V gene is TRBV19, the J gene TRBJ1-6, with D unclear. The V end lost 6 bases, the J end lost 2 bases, and 20 bases lay between the germline ends. Germline V CDR1 and CDR2: LNHDA, SQIVND (reference sequence). The CDR3 sequence is 18 residues long. CDR3 sequence reads: CASSYPPWTAPYNSPLHF. DNA of the CDR3: TGTGCCAGTAGCTACCCCCCTTGGACGGCTCCCTATAATTCACCCCTCCACTTT.

The count of this clone is one. The germline gene is not matched at one end of the junction; a read error may be the cause. CDR3 DNA: TGCGCCAGCACCTTGCGCTTAGGGACTGAAGCTTTCTTT. It codes for CASTLRLGTEAFF. The chain couples TRBV5-1 to TRBJ1-1; D remains ambiguous. Germline V lookup: CDR1 SGHRS, CDR2 YFSETQ. CDR3 length: 13 amino acids.

This clone was seen once. The chain carries TRBV12-3 or TRBV12-4 and TRBJ2-3; 7 bases line up with TRBD2. J was trimmed by 1 base and V by 8 bases; bases with no gene match: 3. The CDR3 is 13 amino acids. For the CDR3, the DNA is TGTGCCAGCGGTACTAGCGGCACAGATACGCAGTATTTT. Translating it yields CASGTSGTDTQYF.

V usage is TRBV5-1 and J usage is TRBJ2-2; 8 bases line up with TRBD1. Germline CDR1 is SGHRS and CDR2 is YFSETQ. Trimming took 0 bases from V and 2 from J; bases not matched to a gene: 0. CDR3 length equals 15 residues. Written as DNA, the CDR3 is TGCGCCAGCAGCTTGGCAGGGGGCAACACCGGGGAGCTGTTTTTT. It yields the protein CASSLAGGNTGELFF.

In nucleotides, the CDR3 is TGTGCCAGCACCACAGGGGGGGGTCGTCAGCCCCAGCATTTT. This codes for CASTTGGGRQPQHF. The V gene is TRBV28, the J gene TRBJ1-5, with TRBD1 matching 8 bases. The CDR3 covers 14 residues. The junction had 8 bases not matched to a gene; V was cut back by 7 bases and J by 6 bases. Per germline, CDR1 MDHEN and CDR2 SYDVKM. Full variable domain (remainder filled in from reference TRBV28 and TRBJ1-5): DVKVTQSSRYLVKRTGEKVFLECVQDMDHENMFWYRQDPGLGLRLIYFSYDVKMKEKGDIPEGYSVSREKKERFSLILESASTNQTSMYLCASTTGGGRQPQHFGDGTRLSIL.

The chain employs TRBV19 and TRBJ1-5; 11 nucleotides match TRBD1. This CDR3 contains 16 residues. Trimming cost V 5 bases and J 3 bases; bases outside gene matches: 6. Germline CDR1 is LNHDA and CDR2 is SQIVND (reference sequence). The CDR3 nucleotides read TGTGCCAGTAGTCGCCGGGACAGGGGGGCCAATCAGCCCCAGCATTTT. It yields the protein CASSRRDRGANQPQHF.

V gene TRBV7-6 combines with J gene TRBJ1-4; D might be TRBD1 (5 bases). The V gene's germline CDR1 is SGHVS and CDR2 FNYEAQ. Trimming removed 7 bases from V and 5 bases from J, with 5 bases in between. This CDR3 has 11 amino acids. In nucleotides, the CDR3 is TGTGCCAGCAAGGGGAATGAAAAACTGTTTTTT. Translation gives CASKGNEKLFF.